This entry is about one T cell receptor (beta chain). Its target is unknown. The sample originates from a study of response to subunit inactivated influenza vaccine. TCRdb recomputed calls from the RT-PCR reads with MiXCR, one row per CDR3 protein. The table lists about 180,000 distinct CDR3 sequences, about 9% of them singletons. Germline V gene sequence: CDR1 SGHAT, CDR2 FQDESV (reference sequence). The CDR3 contains 19 residues. The junction had 18 bases not matched to a gene; V was cut back by 5 bases and J by 6 bases. The study, taken as a whole, reports: Each seasonal influenza vaccination, the authors suggested, recruits few new T cells.

The source of this sequence is a man aged 45-65 years who received an inactivated influenza vaccine. The genes are TRBV11-1 and TRBJ2-1; 11 bases agree with TRBD1. The sequenced sample was non-naive T cells sorted from PBMCs, obtained on the day of vaccination. This chain's CDR3 is CASSPRDRGTLLTFNEQFF. CDR3 DNA: TGTGCCAGCAGCCCTCGGGACAGGGGGACTCTACTAACTTTCAATGAGCAGTTCTTC. The variable domain in full, with the rest retrieved from reference TRBV11-1 and TRBJ2-1, is EAEVAQSPRYKITEKSQAVAFWCDPISGHATLYWYRQILGQGPELLVQFQDESVVDDSQLPKDRFSAERLKGVDSTLKIQPAELGDSAMYLCASSPRDRGTLLTFNEQFFGPGTRLTVL.